What follows describes a single TCR beta chain. What it recognizes is unknown. The record originates from a study of T cell responses to AZD1222 COVID-19 vaccine. Study-wide results and caveats: CD4 TCRs covered the whole spike, strongest at regions 160-218 and 743-854. Baseline seropositivity occurred in only a handful of AZD1222 recipients.

There are 12 residues in the CDR3. Trimming shortened V by 3 bases and J by 2 bases, and 2 bases separated the two germline ends. Sequencing used immunoSEQ multiplex PCR; TCRdb keeps in-frame clones, though not all of them. The sample yields 90,000 to 150,000 clones, approximately 90% seen once. The sample consisted of peripheral blood, taken 28 days after the second AZD1222 dose. V usage is TRBV12-3 or TRBV12-4 and J usage is TRBJ1-5; D is uncertain. This sequence originates from an adult who received the AZD1222 COVID-19 vaccine. CDR3 region: CASSFGNQPQHF. CDR3 sequence (DNA): TGTGCCAGCAGTTTTGGCAATCAGCCCCAGCATTTT.